The 31 T cell receptor beta chains below all came from one sample that was sequenced in a study of cytomegalovirus exposure and HLA in healthy donors. Primers: 60 Vbeta forward and 13 Jbeta reverse. Generated by immunoSEQ multiplex PCR, the TCRdb table keeps only in-frame clones and is missing some. The sample has some 190,000 clones, roughly 83% seen once. The sequenced material came from PBMCs. All receptors come from a boy between 2 and 15 years old in good health and CMV-seronegative.

The chain links TRBV9 to TRBJ1-6; 8 nucleotides match TRBD1. This CDR3 is 14 amino acids long. CDR1 is SGDLS and CDR2 is YYNGEE in the germline V gene. Germline trimming cut 2 bases from V and 9 bases from J; bases unmatched to any gene: 4. The CDR3 loop reads CASSVGQGGSPLHF. Written as DNA, the CDR3 is TGTGCCAGCAGCGTCGGACAGGGCGGTTCACCCCTCCACTTT.

The chain links TRBV5-4 to TRBJ2-4; 7 nucleotides match TRBD1. The CDR3 extends over 14 amino acids. CDR1 is SGHNT and CDR2 is YYREEE in the germline V gene (reference sequence). The V segment lost 4 bases and the J segment 5 bases; nucleotides outside the gene matches: 6. The CDR3 loop reads CASSLEGGQNIQYF. The CDR3, as DNA: TGTGCCAGCAGCCTGGAAGGGGGCCAAAACATTCAGTACTTC. The variable domain in full, completed from reference TRBV5-4 and TRBJ2-4, reads ETGVTQSPTHLIKTRGQQVTLRCSSQSGHNTVSWYQQALGQGPQFIFQYYREEENGRGNFPPRFSGLQFPNYSSELNVNALELDDSALYLCASSLEGGQNIQYFGAGTRLSVL.

This rearrangement joins TRBV5-6 to TRBJ2-1, with 8 nucleotides matching TRBD2. The CDR3 contains 17 residues. The germline V gene encodes CDR1 SGHDT and CDR2 YYEEEE. The ends lost 4 bases at V and 2 bases at J; junction bases unmatched: 11. CDR3: CASSQGSTSGPYNEQFF. CDR3 nucleotides: TGTGCCAGCAGCCAGGGGAGTACTAGCGGCCCCTACAATGAGCAGTTCTTC.

Written as DNA, the CDR3 is TGCAGCGTTGGACTTAACAATGAGCAGTTCTTC. Its protein is CSVGLNNEQFF. The V gene is TRBV29-1, the J gene TRBJ2-1; D unclear. Trimming took off 4 bases at V and 5 bases at J, with 6 bases between the two ends. The CDR3 has 11 residues. Germline V gene sequence: CDR1 SQVTM, CDR2 ANQGSEA.

This sequence joins TRBV30 and TRBJ2-4, with 7 bases fitting TRBD2. Germline V gene sequence: CDR1 GTSNPN, CDR2 SVGIG (reference sequence). V shed 0 bases and J 0 bases; nucleotides not matched to a gene: 5. This CDR3 contains 16 residues. In DNA, the CDR3 is TGTGCCTGGAGTGTTGGGGGGGGTCGAGCCAAAAACATTCAGTACTTC. As protein: CAWSVGGGRAKNIQYF.

The chain links TRBV7-9 to TRBJ1-5; D not certain. The germline V gene has CDR1 SEHNR and CDR2 FQNEAQ (reference sequence). This CDR3 is built from 14 residues. The V and J ends lost 1 base and 4 bases respectively, with 8 bases between them. In DNA, the CDR3 is TGTGCCAGCAGCTTAGTCGGAGTTAATCAGCCCCAGCATTTT. Its translation is CASSLVGVNQPQHF.

The genes are TRBV30 and TRBJ1-1; a possible D gene is TRBD1 (5 bases). V shed 4 bases and J shed 1 base, with 13 bases lying between them. The germline V gene encodes CDR1 GTSNPN and CDR2 SVGIG (reference sequence). The CDR3 covers 14 residues. CDR3 nucleotide sequence: TGTGCCTGGATTAGTCCCAGGGAGAACACTGAAGCTTTCTTT. It specifies CAWISPRENTEAFF.

The rearrangement uses TRBV9 and TRBJ2-2; TRBD2 is a possible D gene (5 bases). V lost 2 bases to trimming and J lost 6 bases, with 11 bases between them. The CDR3 has 14 amino acids. Germline values: CDR1 SGDLS, CDR2 YYNGEE. CDR3 residues: CASSVGEAAGELFF. CDR3 DNA sequence: TGTGCCAGCAGCGTGGGTGAAGCGGCCGGGGAGCTGTTTTTT.

The chain recombines TRBV5-4 with TRBJ2-2, with 13 bases aligning to TRBD2. V lost 0 bases and J lost 7; bases outside the gene matches: 3. The CDR3 length is 16 residues. The germline gives CDR1 SGHNT, CDR2 YYREEE (reference sequence). The CDR3 DNA sequence: TGTGCCAGCAGCTTGGTCGGACTAGCGGGAGTCGGGGAGCTGTTTTTT. Translated: CASSLVGLAGVGELFF.

DNA of the CDR3: TGTGCCAGCGCCCCGGGACAGGGGTACGAGCAGTACTTC. Translated: CASAPGQGYEQYF. The chain combines TRBV2 with TRBJ2-7; 10 bases map to TRBD1. The ends lost 8 bases at V and 4 bases at J; junction bases unmatched: 5. The germline V gene has CDR1 SNHLY and CDR2 FYNNEI. This CDR3 is 13 amino acids long.

The V and J genes are TRBV5-1 and TRBJ2-4; 13 bases map to TRBD2. Germline V gene data show CDR1 as SGHRS and CDR2 as YFSETQ. J lost 8 bases, V lost 3 bases, and 8 bases had no gene match. CDR3 length: 16 amino acids. CDR3 nucleotide sequence: TGCGCCAGCAGCTCACTAGCGGGAGGGCCGCGGGACATTCAGTACTTC. This translates into CASSSLAGGPRDIQYF.

The chain uses TRBV7-2 and TRBJ2-1; D is ambiguous. Between the trimmed V and J ends, which lost 5 bases and 5 bases, there was a span of 16 bases. Per the germline V gene, CDR1 is SGHTA and CDR2 is FQGNSA. The CDR3 sequence is 15 residues long. The CDR3 DNA follows: TGTGCCAGCAGCCAGAGCTCGGGTTTAGACAATGAGCAGTTCTTC. Translation: CASSQSSGLDNEQFF. Using reference TRBV7-2 and TRBJ2-1 for the parts outside the CDR3, the full variable domain is GAGVSQSPSNKVTEKGKDVELRCDPISGHTALYWYRQSLGQGLEFLIYFQGNSAPDKSGLPSDRFSAERTGGSVSTLTIQRTQQEDSAVYLCASSQSSGLDNEQFFGPGTRLTVL.

The V and J genes are TRBV6-1 and TRBJ2-1; 8 bases match TRBD2. Germline assignment: CDR1 MNHNS and CDR2 SASEGT. The CDR3 is 15 residues long. The ends lost 6 bases at V and 6 bases at J; junction bases unmatched: 10. In DNA, the CDR3 is TGTGCCAGCAGGAGTGGGACTAGATCAAGCAATGAGCAGTTCTTC. As protein: CASRSGTRSSNEQFF.

This chain connects TRBV6-1 to TRBJ1-6; D is possibly TRBD1 (6 bases). V was trimmed by 3 bases and J by 5 bases, leaving 14 bases between them. The V gene's germline CDR1 is MNHNS and CDR2 SASEGT. The CDR3 consists of 16 residues. The CDR3 nucleotides are TGTGCCAGCAGTGAGGATTGGGGGCCGGATAATTCACCCCTCCACTTT. Protein: CASSEDWGPDNSPLHF.

This clone was seen a few times. The chain is built from TRBV9 and TRBJ2-7, with a weak D call TRBD2 (5 bases). This CDR3 is 14 amino acids long. CDR1 is SGDLS and CDR2 is YYNGEE in the germline V gene. The germline V and J ends were trimmed by 0 bases and 2 bases, with 9 bases remaining between them. The CDR3 DNA is TGTGCCAGCAGCGTAGGAGGGCTCGCCTACGAGCAGTACTTC. It is translated as CASSVGGLAYEQYF.

The genes are TRBV5-6 and TRBJ2-1; TRBD2 is a possible D gene (5 bases). Germline V lookup: CDR1 SGHDT, CDR2 YYEEEE. The CDR3 is made up of 15 amino acids. V shed 0 bases and J shed 3 bases, with 10 bases lying between them. The CDR3 spells CASSLGGSVYNEQFF. CDR3 nucleotides: TGTGCCAGCAGCTTGGGAGGGAGTGTCTACAATGAGCAGTTCTTC.

V is TRBV10-1 and J is TRBJ2-5, with D possibly matching TRBD1 (5 bases). Germline loops: CDR1 WNHNN, CDR2 SYGVQD (reference sequence). V lost 0 bases and J lost 4, with 15 bases in between. CDR3 length: 16 residues. DNA of the CDR3: TGCGCCAGCAGTGAGTCGGGGCGGACCTCCCGAGAGACCCAGTACTTC. It encodes CASSESGRTSRETQYF.

The J gene is TRBJ2-5, the V gene TRBV28; 9 positions agree with TRBD1. Germline CDR1 is MDHEN and CDR2 is SYDVKM. The CDR3 extends over 15 amino acids. V lost 4 bases to trimming and J lost 3 bases; unmatched junction nucleotides: 6. The CDR3 sequence: CASSWDRDLEETQYF. The DNA of the CDR3 is TGTGCCAGCAGTTGGGACAGGGACTTAGAAGAGACCCAGTACTTC.

The chain carries TRBV19 and TRBJ2-6; 7 bases are a match to TRBD1. V shed 0 bases and J 11 bases; nucleotides not matched to a gene: 4. This CDR3 is built from 14 residues. The germline CDR1 and CDR2 sequences are LNHDA and SQIVND (reference sequence). CDR3 loop: CASSIETTGDVLTF. In nucleotides, the CDR3 is TGTGCCAGTAGTATAGAGACTACAGGGGACGTCCTGACTTTC.

This chain joins TRBV4-1 and TRBJ1-6; D call uncertain. V shed 2 bases and J shed 7 bases, with 15 bases lying between them. This CDR3 is built from 16 residues. In germline, CDR1 is MGHRA, CDR2 YSYEKL. In DNA form, the CDR3 reads TGCGCCAGCAGCCAAACCTGGGAGGTGAGGAATTCACCCCTCCACTTT. It encodes CASSQTWEVRNSPLHF.

The J gene is TRBJ1-2, the V gene TRBV18, with a weak D call TRBD1 (5 bases). CDR3 length: 14 residues. Germline V gene lookup returns CDR1 KGHSH and CDR2 LQKENI. The V end lost 1 base, the J end lost 4 bases, and 10 bases lay between the germline ends. The DNA of the CDR3 is TGTGCCAGCTCACCACAGTCAGGGCCCTATGGCTACACCTTC. This encodes CASSPQSGPYGYTF.

This clone was counted once. The gene calls are TRBV29-1 and TRBJ1-2, with D possibly being TRBD1 (6 bases). This CDR3 comprises 12 residues. The ends were cut back, 5 bases at V and 3 bases at J, with 10 bases in the middle. Germline assignment: CDR1 SQVTM and CDR2 ANQGSEA. The CDR3 coding sequence is TGCAGCGTTTCGGACAGCCACTATGGCTACACCTTC. Translating gives CSVSDSHYGYTF.

This clone was recorded once. The V gene is TRBV29-1, the J gene TRBJ2-3; the match to TRBD2 covers 8 bases. Germline lookup yields CDR1 SQVTM and CDR2 ANQGSEA. J lost 2 bases, V lost 4 bases, and 2 bases had no gene match. This CDR3 is 13 amino acids long. CDR3 DNA: TGCAGCGTTGCGGGGGGGCTCACAGATACGCAGTATTTT. Translating gives CSVAGGLTDTQYF.

This clone came up once. This chain uses TRBV9 with TRBJ1-2, with 7 bases that match TRBD1. The germline V gene has CDR1 SGDLS and CDR2 YYNGEE. Trimming at V came to 2 bases and at J to 4 bases, leaving 11 bases not matched to a gene. There are 16 residues in the CDR3. The CDR3 DNA is TGTGCCAGCAGCGTGGACCGGGACAGACCCCTCTATGGCTACACCTTC. Amino acids: CASSVDRDRPLYGYTF.

This clone was found once. This chain uses TRBV11-1 with TRBJ2-1; 7 bases map to TRBD2. The junction had 14 bases not matched to a gene; V was cut back by 3 bases and J by 9 bases. CDR1 and CDR2 (germline): SGHAT, FQDESV (reference sequence). This CDR3 region has 16 residues. In DNA form, the CDR3 reads TGTGCCAGCAGCTTCTCGGGGGGACTCTATTCTAGTGAGCAGTTCTTC. Translation gives CASSFSGGLYSSEQFF.

This chain connects TRBV7-8 to TRBJ2-2; D is unresolved. The V gene's germline CDR1 is SGHVS and CDR2 FQNEAQ. The CDR3 sequence is 13 residues long. V lost 0 bases, J lost 6 bases, and 5 bases lay in between. The CDR3 DNA follows: TGTGCCAGCAGCTTAGCGCGAGCCGGGGAGCTGTTTTTT. Translating it yields CASSLARAGELFF.

The sample holds one count of this clone. The rearrangement joins TRBV6-6 to TRBJ2-5; D perhaps matches TRBD1 (6 bases). Judging by the DNA end, TRBJ2-7 fits better; the J call may be wrong. Germline V gene sequence: CDR1 MNHNY, CDR2 SVGAGI (reference sequence). The CDR3 is 14 amino acids. CDR3 in DNA: TGTGCCAGCAGTTCGAACACAGGGCCCTACGAGCAGTACTTC. Translation: CASSSNTGPYEQYF.

This clone was counted a few times. The chain is built from TRBV5-6 and TRBJ1-4; possibly TRBD1 for D (5 bases). Trimming left V 1 base short and J 0 bases short, with 10 bases between. Germline V gene data show CDR1 as SGHDT and CDR2 as YYEEEE. This CDR3 has 16 residues. CDR3 bases: TGTGCCAGCAGCTTGTATCCAGGGTCAACTAATGAAAAACTGTTTTTT. It is translated as CASSLYPGSTNEKLFF. The variable domain in full, completed from reference TRBV5-6 and TRBJ1-4, reads DAGVTQSPTHLIKTRGQQVTLRCSPKSGHDTVSWYQQALGQGPQFIFQYYEEEERQRGNFPDRFSGHQFPNYSSELNVNALLLGDSALYLCASSLYPGSTNEKLFFGSGTQLSVL.

The rearrangement links TRBV6-6 to TRBJ2-7; 10 bases map to TRBD1. Trimming cost V 5 bases and J 5 bases; bases outside gene matches: 9. The CDR3 is made up of 15 amino acids. Per germline, CDR1 MNHNY and CDR2 SVGAGI (reference sequence). The CDR3 nucleotides are TGTGCCAGCAGTCACACCGGGACAGGGGCCCACGAGCAGTACTTC. It translates to CASSHTGTGAHEQYF.

The rearrangement joins TRBV5-8 to TRBJ1-1; 10 nucleotides line up with TRBD1. Germline CDR1 reads SGHTS; CDR2 reads YDEGEE. J was trimmed by 4 bases and V by 0 bases; bases with no gene match: 3. CDR3 length equals 15 residues. The CDR3 coding sequence is TGTGCCAGCAGCTTGGGGGACAGGGGCGGCACTGAAGCTTTCTTT. Translating it yields CASSLGDRGGTEAFF.

V usage is TRBV5-8 and J usage is TRBJ1-4, with 11 bases matching TRBD1. This CDR3 contains 17 residues. Germline-derived CDR1 and CDR2 are SGHTS and YDEGEE. Trimming removed 0 bases from V and 5 bases from J; junction bases left unmatched: 6. CDR3 region: CASSLGTGGLGNEKLFF. The CDR3 DNA follows: TGTGCCAGCAGCTTGGGGACAGGGGGCCTGGGGAATGAAAAACTGTTTTTT.